Each of the 27 T cell receptor beta chains below was sequenced from the same sample in a study of OX40 agonist ivuxolimab in advanced cancers. The assay was immunoSEQ multiplex PCR, and TCRdb's table has in-frame clones only and misses some. The sample holds some 86,000 clones; about 95% are singletons and the top ten take around a tenth. Sequenced material: CD4+ or CD8+ T cells sorted from blood, taken in a trial of the OX40 agonist ivuxolimab. The receptors derive from an adult with an advanced solid tumor such as melanoma, head and neck, liver or kidney cancer.

The CDR3 region has the DNA TGTGCCAGCAGGTCAGTGGATAGCAATCAGCCCCAGCATTTT. It codes for CASRSVDSNQPQHF. V and J are TRBV6-6 and TRBJ1-5; D is unclear. Trimming took off 6 bases at V and 0 bases at J, with 9 bases between the two ends. This CDR3 comprises 14 residues. From germline, CDR1 is MNHNY and CDR2 SVGAGI (reference sequence).

This rearrangement joins TRBV7-9 to TRBJ1-4, with 8 nucleotides matching TRBD1. Unmatched junction bases numbered 1, after V lost 1 base and J lost 6 bases. From germline, CDR1 is SEHNR and CDR2 FQNEAQ (reference sequence). The CDR3 has 14 amino acids. CDR3 in amino acids: CASSLDRGDEKLFF. The CDR3 DNA follows: TGTGCCAGCAGCTTAGACAGGGGGGATGAAAAACTGTTTTTT. The variable domain in full, with the rest retrieved from reference TRBV7-9 and TRBJ1-4, is DTGVSQNPRHKITKRGQNVTFRCDPISEHNRLYWYRQTLGQGPEFLTYFQNEAQLEKSRLLSDRFSAERPKGSFSTLEIQRTEQGDSAMYLCASSLDRGDEKLFFGSGTQLSVL.

J is TRBJ2-7 and V is TRBV19; 11 bases are a match to TRBD2. Germline trimming cut 8 bases from V and 3 bases from J; bases unmatched to any gene: 9. Germline lookup yields CDR1 LNHDA and CDR2 SQIVND (reference sequence). The CDR3 has 15 amino acids. The CDR3 here is CASSFGTSGFYEQYF. CDR3 DNA: TGTGCCAGTTCCTTCGGGACTAGCGGATTCTACGAGCAGTACTTC.

V and J are TRBV9 and TRBJ1-1; D possibly corresponds to TRBD1 (5 bases). Trimming cost V 4 bases and J 0 bases, with 13 bases left between them. Germline V CDR1 and CDR2: SGDLS, YYNGEE. CDR3 length equals 15 residues. CDR3 DNA sequence: TGTGCCAGCAGCCCCAGTGGGGGTCTGAACACTGAAGCTTTCTTT. Its translation is CASSPSGGLNTEAFF.

The CDR3 DNA is TGTGCCAGCAGCTTGGGCAATGAGCAGTTCTTC. Translation gives CASSLGNEQFF. This rearrangement joins TRBV13 to TRBJ2-1; D remains unclear. The CDR3 is 11 amino acids. In germline, CDR1 is PRHDT, CDR2 FYEKMQ (reference sequence). V dropped 3 bases and J dropped 6 bases, with 3 bases sitting between them.

The chain is built from TRBV21-1 and TRBJ2-3; the D call in the table, TRBD1, was not verified against the DNA. TRBV21-1 counts as a pseudogene. This CDR3 has 14 residues. As DNA, the CDR3 is TGTGCCAGCAGCAAAGGTACAGGATCAGATACGCAGTATTTT. It codes for CASSKGTGSDTQYF.

The rearrangement links TRBV5-1 to TRBJ2-2; TRBD2 is a possible D gene (6 bases). The CDR3 sequence is 13 residues long. Germline CDR1 reads SGHRS; CDR2 reads YFSETQ. Trimming removed 5 bases at V and 5 bases at J, with 10 bases between. In nucleotides, the CDR3 is TGCGCCAGCAGGTCGGGACTTACCGGGGAGCTGTTTTTT. It codes for CASRSGLTGELFF.

The chain recombines TRBV10-1 with TRBJ2-7, with 7 bases lining up with TRBD1. V lost 7 bases, J lost 2 bases, and 8 bases stayed unmatched. The V gene's germline CDR1 is WNHNN and CDR2 SYGVQD (reference sequence). The CDR3 covers 14 residues. The CDR3 sequence is CASIRGDSTYEQYF. The CDR3, as DNA: TGCGCCAGCATTCGAGGGGACAGTACCTACGAGCAGTACTTC.

This sequence joins TRBV6-1 and TRBJ2-2; possibly TRBD1 for D (5 bases). V dropped 0 bases and J dropped 5 bases, with 10 bases sitting between them. CDR1 MNHNS and CDR2 SASEGT come from the germline V gene. This CDR3 region has 15 residues. The CDR3, as DNA: TGTGCCAGCAGTGAAGCCCGGACAATGACCGGGGAGCTGTTTTTT. This sequence encodes CASSEARTMTGELFF.

The chain uses TRBV6-6 and TRBJ2-5; possible D gene TRBD2, 6 bases. TRBJ2-7 matches the DNA end more closely, so the J call is doubtful. The V gene's germline CDR1 is MNHNY and CDR2 SVGAGI (reference sequence). The CDR3 loop spans 16 amino acids. In DNA, the CDR3 is TGTGCCAGCAGGGCAATACTAGCCGGAGAAGGGGACGAGCAGTACTTC. The encoded protein is CASRAILAGEGDEQYF.

This sequence joins TRBV7-9 and TRBJ2-2; no firm D call. CDR1 SEHNR and CDR2 FQNEAQ come from the germline V gene (reference sequence). The CDR3 has 12 residues. With 3 bases removed from V and 2 bases from J, the gap between germline ends came to 1 base. CDR3 sequence reads: CASSFNTGELFF. In DNA form, the CDR3 reads TGTGCCAGCAGCTTTAACACCGGGGAGCTGTTTTTT.

The chain employs TRBV6-5 and TRBJ1-2; TRBD1 aligns across 9 bases. This CDR3 contains 15 residues. Germline values: CDR1 MNHEY, CDR2 SVGAGI. After removal of 2 bases from V and 2 bases from J, the junction contained 3 bases not matched to a gene. The DNA for the CDR3 is TGTGCCAGCAGTTACCGGGACAGGGCAAACTATGGCTACACCTTC. Translating it yields CASSYRDRANYGYTF.

The chain recombines TRBV28 with TRBJ1-4; D is possibly TRBD1 (5 bases). V lost 4 bases to trimming and J lost 4 bases, with 13 bases between them. In germline, CDR1 is MDHEN, CDR2 SYDVKM. The CDR3 is 15 amino acids. The CDR3 reads CASSSPRGLNEKLFF. In DNA form, the CDR3 reads TGTGCCAGCAGTTCGCCCCGGGGCCTTAATGAAAAACTGTTTTTT.

Turning to this clone: A read error may produce the germline difference seen at one junction end. This rearrangement joins TRBV7-9 to TRBJ2-1, with D tentatively TRBD2 (6 bases). CDR1 SEHNR and CDR2 FQNEAQ come from the germline V gene (reference sequence). The CDR3 length is 15 residues. CDR3 coding DNA: TGTGCCAGCAGCGCACCCCGGGACTCCCACAATGAGCAGTTCTTC. The encoded protein is CASSAPRDSHNEQFF.

V is TRBV6-5 and J is TRBJ2-7; a weak D match, TRBD1 (5 bases). V was shortened by 5 bases and J by 2 bases, with 7 bases between the two germline ends. Germline lookup yields CDR1 MNHEY and CDR2 SVGAGI. The CDR3 totals 12 residues. The CDR3 is CASSAGTYEQYF. The CDR3 DNA reads as TGTGCCAGCAGTGCAGGGACCTACGAGCAGTACTTC.

This chain uses TRBV7-4 with TRBJ2-7; 8 bases fit TRBD1. V lost 1 base to trimming and J lost 1 base; unmatched junction nucleotides: 6. Per the germline V gene, CDR1 is SGHVT and CDR2 is SQSDAQ. The CDR3 is 16 residues long. The CDR3 region is CASSLVLGQGSYEQYF. CDR3 nucleotides: TGTGCCAGCAGCTTAGTGCTTGGACAGGGATCCTACGAGCAGTACTTC.

In this sample, this clone turned up a few times. The genes are TRBV7-9 and TRBJ2-2; D remains ambiguous. The CDR3 runs 13 residues. Trimming stripped 2 bases from V and 3 bases from J, with 4 bases between. CDR1 is SEHNR, CDR2 FQNEAQ, per germline (reference sequence). CDR3 residues: CASSLMDTGELFF. The CDR3 nucleotides are TGTGCCAGCAGCTTAATGGACACCGGGGAGCTGTTTTTT. The full variable domain, its missing parts supplied by reference TRBV7-9 and TRBJ2-2, is DTGVSQNPRHKITKRGQNVTFRCDPISEHNRLYWYRQTLGQGPEFLTYFQNEAQLEKSRLLSDRFSAERPKGSFSTLEIQRTEQGDSAMYLCASSLMDTGELFFGEGSRLTVL.

The gene calls are TRBV2 and TRBJ1-2, with 11 bases lining up with TRBD1. Germline CDR1 and CDR2: SNHLY and FYNNEI. J lost 8 bases, V lost 4 bases, and 3 bases had no gene match. The CDR3 covers 13 residues. In DNA form, the CDR3 reads TGTGCCAGCAGTGTGGGGACAGGGGGAGGCTACACCTTC. This gives the protein CASSVGTGGGYTF.

The count of this clone is one. The rearrangement links TRBV19 to TRBJ1-1, with D unresolved. The V and J ends lost 8 bases and 5 bases respectively, with 12 bases between them. This CDR3 region has 12 residues. CDR1 is LNHDA, CDR2 SQIVND, per germline (reference sequence). Written as DNA, the CDR3 is TGTGCCAGTTCGCCGGGTTCAACTGAAGCTTTCTTT. Translation gives CASSPGSTEAFF.

The CDR3 DNA reads TGTGCCAGCAGCTTAGGCTGGCAGGGCGATGAGCAGTTCTTC. Protein sequence: CASSLGWQGDEQFF. This rearrangement joins TRBV7-2 to TRBJ2-1, with a tentative D call TRBD1 (5 bases). The V and J ends lost 1 base and 8 bases respectively, with 12 bases between them. CDR1 SGHTA and CDR2 FQGNSA come from the germline V gene. This CDR3 contains 14 residues.

The rearrangement uses TRBV11-1 and TRBJ2-1; no reliable D call. Trimming cost V 2 bases and J 0 bases, with 8 bases left between them. Germline CDR1 reads SGHAT; CDR2 reads FQDESV (reference sequence). The CDR3 has 15 residues. The CDR3 protein is CASSLLPSSYNEQFF. The CDR3 region has the DNA TGTGCCAGCAGCTTACTGCCGAGCTCCTACAATGAGCAGTTCTTC.

The V and J genes are TRBV19 and TRBJ2-7; 9 bases map to TRBD1. J was trimmed by 3 bases and V by 5 bases; bases with no gene match: 8. The CDR3 sequence is 15 residues long. Germline V gives CDR1 LNHDA, CDR2 SQIVND (reference sequence). The CDR3 DNA reads TGTGCCAGTAGTGCTTCGACAGGGGGGGTCTACGAGCAGTACTTC. This encodes CASSASTGGVYEQYF. The complete variable domain, with remaining parts taken from reference TRBV19 and TRBJ2-7, reads DGGITQSPKYLFRKEGQNVTLSCEQNLNHDAMYWYRQDPGQGLRLIYYSQIVNDFQKGDIAEGYSVSREKKESFPLTVTSAQKNPTAFYLCASSASTGGVYEQYFGPGTRLTVT.

V is TRBV28 and J is TRBJ1-3, with D possibly matching TRBD1 (6 bases). Germline V gene lookup returns CDR1 MDHEN and CDR2 SYDVKM. This CDR3 is 16 amino acids long. The germline V and J ends were trimmed by 6 bases and 0 bases, with 15 bases remaining between them. CDR3 coding DNA: TGTGCCAGCAGCCCGCCCGGGACACGCTCTGGAAACACCATATATTTT. Encoded protein: CASSPPGTRSGNTIYF.

The chain combines TRBV7-9 with TRBJ2-1, with D maybe TRBD1 (6 bases). Trimming removed 1 base at V and 3 bases at J, with 16 bases between. This CDR3 spans 17 amino acids. The germline V gene encodes CDR1 SEHNR and CDR2 FQNEAQ (reference sequence). This chain's CDR3 is CASSLVTSPRGYNEQFF. The CDR3 DNA follows: TGTGCCAGCAGCTTAGTAACTTCCCCCAGGGGCTACAATGAGCAGTTCTTC.

The chain joins TRBV4-2 to TRBJ2-7; 8 positions agree with TRBD2. V gave up 1 base and J gave up 2 bases; unmatched junction bases: 7. Germline V gene sequence: CDR1 LGHNA, CDR2 YNFKEQ. The CDR3 extends over 16 amino acids. The CDR3 sequence is CASSQVGGGVPYEQYF. The CDR3 region has the DNA TGTGCCAGCAGCCAAGTCGGGGGGGGTGTCCCCTACGAGCAGTACTTC.

Only one count was recorded for this clone. The chain combines TRBV19 with TRBJ1-1; D unclear. Trimming pared 5 bases from V and 6 bases from J, leaving 22 bases between. The CDR3 contains 16 residues. Germline CDR1 LNHDA, CDR2 SQIVND (reference sequence). The CDR3 spells CASSGVLRERSAEAFF. The CDR3 DNA reads TGTGCCAGTAGTGGGGTGTTACGGGAGAGGTCCGCTGAAGCTTTCTTT.

V and J are TRBV6-4 and TRBJ2-3; D gene uncertain. The CDR3 totals 17 residues. The V and J ends lost 4 bases and 1 base respectively, with 18 bases between them. Germline V gene sequence: CDR1 MRHNA, CDR2 SNTAGT. This chain's CDR3 is CASSGGNGAGGTDTQYF. The DNA of the CDR3 is TGTGCCAGCAGTGGGGGAAACGGCGCTGGGGGCACAGATACGCAGTATTTT.